The clone carrying this TCR beta chain showed up just a few times. The data were obtained in a study of shared clonotypes between healthy human individuals. Sequencing used immunoSEQ multiplex PCR; TCRdb keeps in-frame clones, though not all of them. Here the sample spans some 360,000 clones, roughly 80% being singletons. The CDR3 consists of 15 residues. Per the germline V gene, CDR1 is LGHNA and CDR2 is YNFKEQ. V lost 1 base to trimming and J lost 6 bases, with 12 bases between them. The rearrangement links TRBV4-2 to TRBJ1-4; D possibly corresponds to TRBD1 (5 bases). The sample taken for sequencing was memory CD4+ T cells sorted from blood. Documented subset: CD45RA-negative fraction. The sequence was obtained from a man younger than 40 in good health. CDR3 coding DNA: TGTGCCAGCAGCCAAGCTATGGGGCGGGATGAAAAACTGTTTTTT. Protein: CASSQAMGRDEKLFF.